A single sample is the source of the 11 T cell receptor beta chains below, sequenced in a study of T cells after yellow fever vaccination. TCRdb recomputed calls from the 5' RACE reads with MiXCR, one row per CDR3 protein. The table shows 300,000 to 350,000 distinct CDR3 sequences, with around 3.9% occurring only once. The sequenced sample was PBMCs, obtained 5 days after the yellow fever booster vaccination. Source of these receptors: a man aged 18 to 29 who received the YFV17D yellow fever vaccine.

The sample holds a few counts of this clonotype. The chain carries TRBV28 and TRBJ1-1, with 8 bases that match TRBD1. CDR3 size: 13 residues. V shed 5 bases, J shed 11 bases, and the junction held 10 bases outside the gene matches. CDR1 and CDR2 (germline): MDHEN, SYDVKM. Written as DNA, the CDR3 is TGTGCCAGCAGTCCAGGGGGCAGTGGGGATGCTTTCTTT. This gives the protein CASSPGGSGDAFF.

This clonotype was found many times. The chain links TRBV5-1 to TRBJ2-2; the match to TRBD1 covers 7 bases. The CDR3 consists of 13 residues. The germline V gene has CDR1 SGHRS and CDR2 YFSETQ. V shed 4 bases, J shed 6 bases, and the junction held 3 bases outside the gene matches. This CDR3 is CASSPDRAGELFF. The CDR3 nucleotides read TGCGCCAGCAGCCCCGACAGGGCCGGGGAGCTGTTTTTT.

The genes are TRBV6-5 and TRBJ2-1, with D possibly matching TRBD2 (6 bases). Trimming left V 2 bases short and J 9 bases short, with 14 bases between. The CDR3 is 14 residues long. CDR1 is MNHEY and CDR2 is SVGAGI in the germline V gene. Here the CDR3 DNA reads TGTGCCAGCAGTTACGATCGCGGGGCCCGTGAGCAGTTCTTC. Translated: CASSYDRGAREQFF.

This clonotype was observed a few times. CDR3 nucleotides: TGTGCCAGCAGCTTAGTTGTAGGTAGCATGGAGACCCAGTACTTC. Translation: CASSLVVGSMETQYF. J is TRBJ2-5 and V is TRBV11-2; no clear D gene. CDR3 size: 15 residues. In germline, CDR1 is SGHAT, CDR2 FQNNGV. V gave up 1 base and J gave up 5 bases, with 14 bases separating them.

The chain joins TRBV6-5 to TRBJ2-5; D gene ambiguous. Germline CDR1 is MNHEY and CDR2 is SVGAGI. The V end was cut by 8 bases, the J end by 3 bases, with 10 bases between. The CDR3 sequence is 12 residues long. CDR3 nucleotides: TGTGCCAGCCGCTCCAGTAAAGAGACCCAGTACTTC. Translation gives CASRSSKETQYF.

In this sample, this clonotype turned up a few times. The chain recombines TRBV7-9 with TRBJ1-1, with 7 bases identical to TRBD1. Germline CDR1 and CDR2: SEHNR and FQNEAQ (reference sequence). The V gene end was trimmed by 6 bases and the J gene end by 4 bases; junction bases not matched to a gene: 8. The CDR3 has 14 amino acids. Written as DNA, the CDR3 is TGTGCCAGCAGGTACTCAGGGGGACTCACTGAAGCTTTCTTT. Encoded protein: CASRYSGGLTEAFF.

This clonotype was detected many times. This chain joins TRBV11-2 and TRBJ2-1; perhaps D is TRBD1 or TRBD2 (5 bases each). Germline CDR1 is SGHAT and CDR2 is FQNNGV. The CDR3 contains 15 residues. The V gene lost 5 bases and the J gene lost 7 bases, with 18 bases spanning the gap. The CDR3 DNA sequence: TGTGCCAGCAGCCCCTCCGGTAATTGGGGGAATGAGCAGTTCTTC. Translated, it gives CASSPSGNWGNEQFF.

This clonotype was recorded at least ten times. This chain uses TRBV4-1 with TRBJ1-6; tentative D call: TRBD1 (6 bases). The CDR3 sequence is 15 residues long. V gave up 1 base and J gave up 7 bases, with 11 bases separating them. Looked up from germline, CDR1 is MGHRA and CDR2 is YSYEKL. DNA of the CDR3: TGCGCCAGCAGCCAAGCTTGGACAGAGAATTCACCCCTCCACTTT. Protein sequence: CASSQAWTENSPLHF.

This clonotype was counted between two and nine times. CDR3 sequence reads: CASSQEQDRGEQFF. CDR3 sequence (DNA): TGCGCCAGCAGCCAAGAGCAGGACAGGGGTGAGCAGTTCTTC. The chain is built from TRBV4-3 and TRBJ2-1, with 9 bases identical to TRBD1. The CDR3 has 14 residues. J gave up 9 bases and V 0 bases, and 3 bases lay outside the gene matches. CDR1 and CDR2 (germline): LGHNA, YSLEER.

The chain has TRBV6-6 and TRBJ1-3; no clear D. Looked up from germline, CDR1 is MNHNY and CDR2 is SVGAGI (reference sequence). CDR3 length equals 15 residues. CDR3 residues: CVSSYSQSSGNTIYF. The CDR3, as DNA: TGTGTGAGCAGTTACTCACAGAGCTCTGGAAACACCATATATTTT.

This clonotype was recorded many times. The rearrangement links TRBV24-1 to TRBJ2-2, with D perhaps matching TRBD1 or TRBD2 (5 bases each). CDR3 length: 17 amino acids. V was pared by 3 bases and J by 4 bases, with 17 bases between. Germline V gene sequence: CDR1 KGHDR, CDR2 SFDVKD. CDR3 region: CATSDTFYAGSTGELFF. The CDR3 DNA sequence: TGTGCCACCAGTGATACATTTTACGCAGGGAGCACCGGGGAGCTGTTTTTT.